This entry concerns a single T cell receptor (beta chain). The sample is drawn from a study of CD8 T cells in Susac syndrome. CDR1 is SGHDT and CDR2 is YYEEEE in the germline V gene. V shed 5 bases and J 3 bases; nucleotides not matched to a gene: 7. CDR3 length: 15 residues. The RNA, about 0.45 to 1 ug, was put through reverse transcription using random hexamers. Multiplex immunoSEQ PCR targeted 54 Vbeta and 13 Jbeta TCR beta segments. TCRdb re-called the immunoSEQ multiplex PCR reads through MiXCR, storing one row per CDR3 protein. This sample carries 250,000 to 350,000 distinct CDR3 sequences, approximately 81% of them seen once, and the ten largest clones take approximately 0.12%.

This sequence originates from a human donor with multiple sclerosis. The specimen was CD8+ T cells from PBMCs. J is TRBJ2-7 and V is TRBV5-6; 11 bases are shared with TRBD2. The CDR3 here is CASRYGTSGDYEQYF. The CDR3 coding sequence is TGTGCCAGCAGGTATGGGACTAGCGGTGACTACGAGCAGTACTTC.